The 30 T cell receptor beta chains below were found in one sample sequenced in a study of regulatory T cells in long-lasting Graves disease. Extracted PBMC RNA gave rise to the TCR library. Using its own MiXCR run on the reads, TCRdb lists one record per CDR3 protein. The data contain 800 to 1,200 distinct CDR3 sequences, 70% to 80% of them singletons. The specimen comprised peripheral blood mononuclear cells (PBMCs), sampled with antithyroid drug treatment, in newly diagnosed or persistent Graves disease (not recorded which). The receptors come from a woman aged 25 to 39 with Graves disease.

The chain is built from TRBV6-1 and TRBJ2-3; the match to TRBD2 covers 8 bases. The germline V gene encodes CDR1 MNHNS and CDR2 SASEGT. The CDR3 totals 14 residues. The V segment lost 6 bases and the J segment 8 bases; nucleotides outside the gene matches: 10. The CDR3 region is CASRPGLVSRTQYF. CDR3 in DNA: TGTGCCAGCAGGCCGGGACTAGTTTCTCGTACGCAGTATTTT.

This clonotype was counted once. The chain combines TRBV7-3 with TRBJ2-3; a weak D match, TRBD2 (6 bases). The germline V and J ends were trimmed by 2 bases and 4 bases, with 13 bases remaining between them. In germline, CDR1 is SGHTA, CDR2 FQGTGA. This CDR3 contains 15 residues. CDR3 bases: TGTGCCAGCAGCTTACTGGCGGGACCGCCAGATACGCAGTATTTT. Translated, it gives CASSLLAGPPDTQYF.

The genes are TRBV6-1 and TRBJ2-7, with D tentatively TRBD1 (6 bases). The germline gives CDR1 MNHNS, CDR2 SASEGT. Trimming stripped 0 bases from V and 0 bases from J, with 6 bases between. CDR3 length: 14 residues. The CDR3 DNA sequence: TGTGCCAGCAGTGAAGCGACAGGCTCCTACGAGCAGTACTTC. Its translation is CASSEATGSYEQYF.

This sequence joins TRBV18 and TRBJ1-4, with D unresolved. Germline V gives CDR1 KGHSH, CDR2 LQKENI. This CDR3 has 18 amino acids. Trimming stripped 4 bases from V and 0 bases from J, with 18 bases between. CDR3 loop: CASSLPPRGRATNEKLFF. The CDR3 nucleotides are TGTGCCAGCTCACTCCCTCCACGCGGGCGGGCAACTAATGAAAAACTGTTTTTT.

V is TRBV5-6 and J is TRBJ1-5, with D tentatively TRBD1 (6 bases). The CDR3 extends over 16 amino acids. Germline values: CDR1 SGHDT, CDR2 YYEEEE. Trimming removed 4 bases from V and 1 base from J, with 15 bases in between. CDR3 amino acids: CASSLAGEGSNQPQHF. The CDR3 coding sequence is TGTGCCAGCAGCCTTGCAGGGGAAGGGAGCAATCAGCCCCAGCATTTT.

As DNA, the CDR3 is TGTGCCAGCAGTGTCTGGTCGGGTAATGAGCAGTTCTTC. It encodes CASSVWSGNEQFF. This chain uses TRBV6-1 with TRBJ2-1; no firm D call. The length of the CDR3 is 13 residues. Germline V gene sequence: CDR1 MNHNS, CDR2 SASEGT. The V and J ends lost 4 bases and 7 bases respectively, with 11 bases between them.

The chain employs TRBV7-2 and TRBJ1-5; D unresolved. CDR1 is SGHTA and CDR2 is FQGNSA in the germline V gene. The germline V and J ends were trimmed by 5 bases and 6 bases, with 11 bases remaining between them. The CDR3 totals 13 residues. As DNA, the CDR3 is TGTGCCAGCAGCGCACACCGGAGTCAGCCCCAGCATTTT. Amino acids: CASSAHRSQPQHF.

The chain couples TRBV19 to TRBJ2-7; D is possibly TRBD2 (5 bases). The CDR3 sequence is 12 residues long. Germline lookup yields CDR1 LNHDA and CDR2 SQIVND (reference sequence). Trimming took off 5 bases at V and 6 bases at J, with 11 bases between the two ends. CDR3 residues: CASSLTGSEQYF. For the CDR3, the DNA is TGTGCCAGTAGTTTAACGGGGAGCGAGCAGTACTTC. The complete variable domain, with remaining parts taken from reference TRBV19 and TRBJ2-7, reads DGGITQSPKYLFRKEGQNVTLSCEQNLNHDAMYWYRQDPGQGLRLIYYSQIVNDFQKGDIAEGYSVSREKKESFPLTVTSAQKNPTAFYLCASSLTGSEQYFGPGTRLTVT.

V and J are TRBV29-1 and TRBJ1-1; D remains unclear. Germline-derived CDR1 and CDR2 are SQVTM and ANQGSEA. This CDR3 has 13 residues. V lost 5 bases, J lost 1 base, and 11 bases lay in between. CDR3 loop: CSVTIERNTEAFF. The CDR3 DNA sequence: TGCAGCGTTACTATAGAGAGGAACACTGAAGCTTTCTTT.

The chain has TRBV4-1 and TRBJ2-1, with D maybe TRBD2 (6 bases). Germline-derived CDR1 and CDR2 are MGHRA and YSYEKL. The length of the CDR3 is 15 residues. V was trimmed by 6 bases and J by 0 bases, leaving 12 bases between them. The DNA for the CDR3 is TGCGCCAGCAGTATAGCGGAGAGCTCCTACAATGAGCAGTTCTTC. Its translation: CASSIAESSYNEQFF.

CDR3 protein: CASSRQVNEQFF. Written as DNA, the CDR3 is TGTGCCAGCAGTAGACAAGTCAATGAGCAGTTCTTC. V usage is TRBV6-6 and J usage is TRBJ2-1; D uncertain. In germline, CDR1 is MNHNY, CDR2 SVGAGI (reference sequence). The CDR3 has 12 residues. The germline V and J ends were trimmed by 5 bases and 6 bases, with 8 bases remaining between them.

V usage is TRBV12-5 and J usage is TRBJ2-1, with 9 bases matching TRBD2. The CDR3 extends over 16 amino acids. The V segment lost 0 bases and the J segment 9 bases; nucleotides outside the gene matches: 9. Looked up from germline, CDR1 is LGHNT and CDR2 is FRNRAP. The CDR3: CASGLVLAGGPGEQFF. For the CDR3, the DNA is TGTGCTAGTGGTTTGGTTTTGGCGGGAGGGCCGGGTGAGCAGTTCTTC.

The chain combines TRBV5-4 with TRBJ1-1, with D tentatively TRBD1 (5 bases). The CDR3 has 17 residues. CDR1 and CDR2 from the germline V gene are SGHNT and YYREEE (reference sequence). V gave up 0 bases and J gave up 5 bases, with 20 bases separating them. The DNA for the CDR3 is TGTGCCAGCAGCTTGGGGGGCGAAGGGGCTGGGCGAACTGAAGCTTTCTTT. Amino acids: CASSLGGEGAGRTEAFF.

The chain combines TRBV11-1 with TRBJ2-7; D tentatively reads TRBD1 or TRBD2 (5 bases each). CDR3 length equals 12 residues. With 1 base removed from V and 11 bases from J, the gap between germline ends came to 12 bases. From germline, CDR1 is SGHAT and CDR2 FQDESV (reference sequence). CDR3 nucleotides: TGTGCCAGCAGCTTAGGAGGGGCCCGAGAGTACTTC. It encodes CASSLGGAREYF.

J is TRBJ2-7 and V is TRBV11-2, with TRBD2 identical over 8 bases. This CDR3 is built from 14 residues. Germline V gene sequence: CDR1 SGHAT, CDR2 FQNNGV. V lost 2 bases and J lost 2; bases outside the gene matches: 2. The CDR3, as DNA: TGTGCCAGCAGCTTACGGGAGGGTACCTACGAGCAGTACTTC. It codes for CASSLREGTYEQYF.

The CDR3 coding sequence is TGCGCCAGCAGCCAAGTTCTTGGGGTGAATACGCAGTATTTT. This translates into CASSQVLGVNTQYF. The V call is TRBV4-1, the J call TRBJ2-3, with unresolved D. This CDR3 is built from 14 residues. Between the trimmed V and J ends, which lost 1 base and 7 bases, there was a span of 12 bases. Germline values: CDR1 MGHRA, CDR2 YSYEKL.

This rearrangement joins TRBV12-3 or TRBV12-4 to TRBJ2-1, with TRBD2 matching over 11 bases. The CDR3 is 14 amino acids. Trimming removed 7 bases from V and 5 bases from J; junction bases left unmatched: 4. The CDR3 DNA reads TGTGCCAGCACTAGCGGGAGGCCTCACAATGAGCAGTTCTTC. Translation: CASTSGRPHNEQFF.

This chain joins TRBV5-6 and TRBJ1-5, with 7 bases aligning to TRBD1. The germline V gene encodes CDR1 SGHDT and CDR2 YYEEEE. This CDR3 contains 15 residues. Losses at the gene ends were 4 bases for V and 0 bases for J; bases not matched to a gene: 4. The CDR3, as DNA: TGTGCCAGCAGCAAGACAGGGATTAGCAATCAGCCCCAGCATTTT. It is translated as CASSKTGISNQPQHF.

The V and J genes are TRBV6-5 and TRBJ2-7; tentative D call: TRBD1 (5 bases). This CDR3 has 15 residues. Trimming left V 0 bases short and J 1 base short, with 10 bases between. Germline V CDR1 and CDR2: MNHEY, SVGAGI. The CDR3 DNA reads TGTGCCAGCAGTTACTCGCCTAAGGGGTCCTACGAGCAGTACTTC. Residues: CASSYSPKGSYEQYF.

The chain recombines TRBV5-1 with TRBJ1-1; 10 bases map to TRBD1. The CDR3 sequence is 14 residues long. After removal of 5 bases from V and 1 base from J, the junction contained 2 bases not matched to a gene. Germline V gives CDR1 SGHRS, CDR2 YFSETQ. The CDR3 DNA sequence: TGCGCCAGCAGGAGACAGGGGGCGAACACTGAAGCTTTCTTT. Its protein is CASRRQGANTEAFF.

This clonotype is large (0.1 to 1%) in the sample. This rearrangement joins TRBV7-3 to TRBJ1-1; D call uncertain. The CDR3 runs 11 residues. Deletions cut 3 bases from V and 11 bases from J, with 10 bases between. From germline, CDR1 is SGHTA and CDR2 FQGTGA. The CDR3 is CASSLRVGAFF. The DNA for the CDR3 is TGTGCCAGCAGCTTGAGGGTTGGGGCTTTCTTT. The full variable domain, in which reference TRBV7-3 and TRBJ1-1 provide the parts outside the CDR3, is GAGVSQTPSNKVTEKGKYVELRCDPISGHTALYWYRQSLGQGPEFLIYFQGTGAADDSGLPNDRFFAVRPEGSVSTLKIQRTERGDSAVYLCASSLRVGAFFGQGTRLTVV.

There are a few counts of this clonotype. The chain uses TRBV2 and TRBJ2-2, with D perhaps TRBD1 (5 bases). This CDR3 spans 15 amino acids. CDR1 is SNHLY and CDR2 is FYNNEI in the germline V gene. V was cut by 3 bases and J by 4 bases, with 12 bases left in between. CDR3 sequence: CASSEETASTGELFF. The CDR3 nucleotides are TGTGCCAGCAGTGAGGAGACAGCCTCCACCGGGGAGCTGTTTTTT.

The chain employs TRBV6-2 or TRBV6-3 and TRBJ2-7; D may be TRBD1 (6 bases). The CDR3 has 14 residues. V was clipped by 6 bases and J by 3 bases, with 15 bases between them. Germline V gene sequence: CDR1 MNHEY, CDR2 SVGEGT. CDR3 nucleotides: TGTGCCAGCAGCGAAATCGACAGGAACTACGAGCAGTACTTC. It translates to CASSEIDRNYEQYF.

This chain links TRBV7-2 with TRBJ2-7; D not resolved. This CDR3 has 14 amino acids. V was pared by 3 bases and J by 0 bases, with 9 bases between. Germline values: CDR1 SGHTA, CDR2 FQGNSA. The CDR3 is CASSLNSYSYEQYF. In DNA form, the CDR3 reads TGTGCCAGCAGCTTGAACTCCTACTCCTACGAGCAGTACTTC.

The sample holds a few counts of this clonotype. V usage is TRBV30 and J usage is TRBJ2-3, with a tentative D call TRBD2 (5 bases). Trimming shortened V by 3 bases and J by 9 bases, and 13 bases separated the two germline ends. Germline V lookup: CDR1 GTSNPN, CDR2 SVGIG (reference sequence). This CDR3 has 12 amino acids. The CDR3 DNA follows: TGTGCCTGGAGCCCTGGGAGTGCGACGCAGTATTTT. It encodes CAWSPGSATQYF.

The CDR3 region is CAWMRGAEAFF. The CDR3 DNA is TGTGCCTGGATGCGGGGCGCTGAAGCTTTCTTT. This sequence joins TRBV30 and TRBJ1-1, with D maybe TRBD1 (5 bases). Germline loops: CDR1 GTSNPN, CDR2 SVGIG (reference sequence). The CDR3 covers 11 residues. Trimming took off 4 bases at V and 6 bases at J, with 9 bases between the two ends. The entire variable domain, with the rest obtained from reference TRBV30 and TRBJ1-1, is as follows: SQTIHQWPATLVQPVGSPLSLECTVEGTSNPNLYWYRQAAGRGLQLLFYSVGIGQISSEVPQNLSASRPQDRQFILSSKKLLLSDSGFYLCAWMRGAEAFFGQGTRLTVV.

The J gene is TRBJ2-1, the V gene TRBV19; 10 nucleotides match TRBD2. V was pared by 5 bases and J by 4 bases, with 5 bases of the junction left unmatched. Germline V gene data show CDR1 as LNHDA and CDR2 as SQIVND (reference sequence). This CDR3 has 15 residues. CDR3 nucleotide sequence: TGTGCCAGTAGTTCCGGGACTAGCGTTTACAATGAGCAGTTCTTC. This sequence encodes CASSSGTSVYNEQFF.

V gene TRBV4-2 combines with J gene TRBJ2-2, with TRBD1 matching 9 bases. The length of the CDR3 is 17 residues. Losses at the gene ends were 0 bases for V and 6 bases for J; bases not matched to a gene: 8. Germline CDR1 and CDR2: LGHNA and YNFKEQ. CDR3 bases: TGTGCCAGCAGCCAAGATATGACAGGGGGGATGGCCGGGGAGCTGTTTTTT. Its translation is CASSQDMTGGMAGELFF.

CDR3 protein: CSVVQGLNYGYTF. Here the CDR3 DNA reads TGCAGCGTTGTACAGGGCCTTAACTATGGCTACACCTTC. This chain links TRBV29-1 with TRBJ1-2, with D perhaps TRBD1 (6 bases). Trimming left V 4 bases short and J 1 base short, with 10 bases between. Per germline, CDR1 SQVTM and CDR2 ANQGSEA. This CDR3 comprises 13 residues. Supplemented by reference TRBV29-1 and TRBJ1-2, the full variable domain reads SAVISQKPSRDICQRGTSLTIQCQVDSQVTMMFWYRQQPGQSLTLIATANQGSEATYESGFVIDKFPISRPNLTFSTLTVSNMSPEDSSIYLCSVVQGLNYGYTFGSGTRLTVV.

This clonotype was picked up a small number of times. The chain carries TRBV18 and TRBJ2-1; no clear D. V lost 3 bases to trimming and J lost 5 bases, with 8 bases between them. The CDR3 runs 13 residues. Germline values: CDR1 KGHSH, CDR2 LQKENI. The DNA for the CDR3 is TGTGCCAGCTCACCTCCCCACAACAATGAGCAGTTCTTC. It specifies CASSPPHNNEQFF.